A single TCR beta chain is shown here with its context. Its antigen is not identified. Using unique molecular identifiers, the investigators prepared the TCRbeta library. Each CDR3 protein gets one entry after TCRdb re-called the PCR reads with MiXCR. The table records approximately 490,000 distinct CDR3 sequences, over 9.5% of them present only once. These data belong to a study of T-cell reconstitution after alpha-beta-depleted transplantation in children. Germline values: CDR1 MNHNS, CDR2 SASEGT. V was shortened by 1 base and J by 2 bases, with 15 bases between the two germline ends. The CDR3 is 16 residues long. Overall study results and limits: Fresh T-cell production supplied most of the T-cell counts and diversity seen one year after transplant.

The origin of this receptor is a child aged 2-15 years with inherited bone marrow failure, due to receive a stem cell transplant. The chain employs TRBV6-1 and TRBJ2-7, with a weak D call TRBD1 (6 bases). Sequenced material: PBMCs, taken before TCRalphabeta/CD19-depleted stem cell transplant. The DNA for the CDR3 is TGTGCCAGCAGTGAAGGTTGGGGGACATTCGCCTACGAGCAGTACTTC. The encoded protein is CASSEGWGTFAYEQYF.